Given below is one TCR beta chain in context. Its antigen remains unidentified. This sample was taken from a study of chemoradiotherapy in HPV16-positive cancers. Study-level information: A couple of HPV16-positive patients' cells yielded candidate HPV-specific clones and common motifs. Broader study findings: During treatment, candidate HPV-specific clones and E7-related motifs expanded in tumor. HPV-responsive T-cell expansion during chemoradiotherapy was linked to improved recurrence-free survival in HPV16-positive patients.

Samples were taken several times over chemoradiotherapy. The germline gives CDR1 SGHRS, CDR2 YFSETQ. This CDR3 contains 18 residues. Trimming at V came to 4 bases and at J to 0 bases, leaving 9 bases not matched to a gene. Generated by immunoSEQ multiplex PCR, the TCRdb table keeps only in-frame clones and is missing some. This table has fewer than 15,000 clones, around 68% appearing once. The chain recombines TRBV5-1 with TRBJ2-1; 11 bases agree with TRBD2. Sampling was done from a patient who underwent chemoradiotherapy. The receptor comes from a human donor with HPV-associated anogenital cancer. CDR3 in amino acids: CASSRLAGGPSSYNEQFF. The CDR3 coding sequence is TGCGCCAGCAGCCGCCTAGCGGGGGGCCCGAGCTCCTACAATGAGCAGTTCTTC.